This T cell receptor beta chain comes out of a study of blood T cell repertoires in COVID-19. Study summary: COVID-19 samples, acute and convalescent, were from the United States, Italy and Spain.

The CDR3 runs 16 residues. The germline V gene encodes CDR1 WSHSY and CDR2 SAAADI. The ends lost 2 bases at V and 0 bases at J; junction bases unmatched: 3. Method: immunoSEQ multiplex PCR; TCRdb's copy keeps in-frame clones and lacks some. Of around 78,000 clones in the sample, 75% to 90% were seen once. The sequenced sample was peripheral blood. The TCR comes from a man over 45 with active or convalescent COVID-19. This chain connects TRBV10-2 to TRBJ1-1; 10 bases match TRBD1. CDR3: CASSERDRGVNTEAFF. CDR3 DNA: TGCGCCAGCAGTGAGAGGGACAGGGGTGTGAACACTGAAGCTTTCTTT.